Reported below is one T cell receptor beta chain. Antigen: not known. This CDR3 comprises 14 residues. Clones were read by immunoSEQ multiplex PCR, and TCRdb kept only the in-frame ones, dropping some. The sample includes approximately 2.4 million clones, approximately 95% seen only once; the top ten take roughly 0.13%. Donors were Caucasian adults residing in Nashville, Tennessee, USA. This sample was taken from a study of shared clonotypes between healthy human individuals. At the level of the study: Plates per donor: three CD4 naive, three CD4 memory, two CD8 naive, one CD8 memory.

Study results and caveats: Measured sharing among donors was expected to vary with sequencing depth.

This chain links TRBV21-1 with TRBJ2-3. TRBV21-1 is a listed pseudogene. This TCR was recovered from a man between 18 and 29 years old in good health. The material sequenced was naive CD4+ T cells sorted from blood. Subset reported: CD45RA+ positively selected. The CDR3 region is CASSNHSSTDTQYF. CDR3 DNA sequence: TGTGCCAGCAGCAATCATTCTAGCACAGATACGCAGTATTTT.